A single sample is the source of the 28 T cell receptor beta chains below, sequenced in a study of blood T cell repertoires in COVID-19 (dated by TCRdb to 2020 to 2021). Libraries were constructed by the immunoSEQ multiplex PCR assay. TCRdb holds this immuneACCESS table with in-frame rearrangements only. Some clones are missing; in checked studies, unresolved V genes explain under half, and the rest has no known cause. This sample gives a few hundred thousand clones in total; around 85% of them show up just once. The ten largest clones add up to 2% to 2.5% of the sample. Sequenced sample: peripheral blood. The receptors were gathered from a woman aged 45-65 years with acute or convalescent COVID-19.

This clone was counted only a few times. The V call is TRBV6-5, the J call TRBJ2-7; 7 bases line up with TRBD1. CDR1 and CDR2 from the germline V gene are MNHEY and SVGAGI. The CDR3 is made up of 15 amino acids. Trimming removed 5 bases from V and 2 bases from J; junction bases left unmatched: 9. CDR3 coding DNA: TGTGCCAGCAGTCCCCCCGGGACAGTAACCTACGAGCAGTACTTC. Translating it yields CASSPPGTVTYEQYF.

The CDR3 spells CASETSGASTDTQYF. DNA of the CDR3: TGCGCCAGCGAGACTAGCGGGGCTAGCACAGATACGCAGTATTTT. This rearrangement joins TRBV5-1 to TRBJ2-3; 11 bases are a match to TRBD2. Germline lookup yields CDR1 SGHRS and CDR2 YFSETQ. The CDR3 is made up of 15 amino acids. After removal of 7 bases from V and 0 bases from J, the junction contained 4 bases not matched to a gene.

The rearrangement uses TRBV10-3 and TRBJ2-2; 8 bases align to TRBD1. CDR3 length: 15 amino acids. Trimming at V came to 4 bases and at J to 2 bases, leaving 3 bases not matched to a gene. Germline assignment: CDR1 ENHRY and CDR2 SYGVKD. CDR3 amino acids: CAISAGGANTGELFF. The CDR3 region has the DNA TGTGCCATCAGTGCAGGGGGCGCAAACACCGGGGAGCTGTTTTTT.

The chain couples TRBV5-5 to TRBJ1-2; 11 nucleotides line up with TRBD1. The length of the CDR3 is 16 residues. J was trimmed by 3 bases and V by 0 bases; bases with no gene match: 4. Per the germline V gene, CDR1 is SGHKS and CDR2 is YYEKEE (reference sequence). The CDR3 loop is CASSLEGQGVHYGYTF. CDR3 in DNA: TGTGCCAGCAGCTTGGAGGGACAGGGGGTACACTATGGCTACACCTTC.

This clone has just one count. The chain is built from TRBV15 and TRBJ1-6; 10 nucleotides align to TRBD1. Germline V gene sequence: CDR1 LNHNV, CDR2 YYDKDF (reference sequence). Trimming took 7 bases from V and 8 from J; bases not matched to a gene: 5. There are 14 residues in the CDR3. DNA of the CDR3: TGTGCCACCAAAGGACAGGGGGGTTATTCACCCCTCCACTTT. Its protein is CATKGQGGYSPLHF.

This clone was seen just once. The sample has other DNA sequences that encode this CDR3 too. The V gene is TRBV13, the J gene TRBJ1-5; 8 bases are shared with TRBD1. Germline V gene data show CDR1 as PRHDT and CDR2 as FYEKMQ (reference sequence). The CDR3 contains 14 residues. The ends lost 2 bases at V and 7 bases at J; junction bases unmatched: 4. The CDR3 reads CASSLKGTGQPQHF. DNA for the CDR3: TGTGCCAGCAGCTTAAAAGGGACAGGACAGCCCCAGCATTTT. The whole variable domain, filled in from reference TRBV13 and TRBJ1-5, reads AAGVIQSPRHLIKEKRETATLKCYPIPRHDTVYWYQQGPGQDPQFLISFYEKMQSDKGSIPDRFSAQQFSDYHSELNMSSLELGDSALYFCASSLKGTGQPQHFGDGTRLSIL.

The CDR3 region has the DNA TGCGCCAGCAGCCCCGGGACAGGAGTAAATCAGCCCCAGCATTTT. Its translation is CASSPGTGVNQPQHF. The chain recombines TRBV5-1 with TRBJ1-5; 8 bases align to TRBD1. CDR1 SGHRS and CDR2 YFSETQ come from the germline V gene. The junction had 7 bases not matched to a gene; V was cut back by 4 bases and J by 4 bases. The CDR3 sequence is 15 residues long.

The genes are TRBV11-2 and TRBJ2-5; perhaps TRBD2 as D (7 bases). The CDR3 spans 16 residues. Germline V gives CDR1 SGHAT, CDR2 FQNNGV. The germline V and J ends were trimmed by 4 bases and 3 bases, with 18 bases remaining between them. The CDR3 coding sequence is TGTGCCAGCAGCTCTGGGGGGGGGCTGGGGAAAGAGACCCAGTACTTC. Translation: CASSSGGGLGKETQYF.

The rearrangement uses TRBV11-3 and TRBJ1-1, with a possible D match to TRBD1 (5 bases). This CDR3 contains 14 residues. V was pared by 5 bases and J by 2 bases, with 12 bases between. The germline CDR1 and CDR2 sequences are SGHNT and YENEEA. The CDR3 nucleotides are TGTGCCAGCAGCCTGTCCGGGGGTAACACTGAAGCTTTCTTT. It yields the protein CASSLSGGNTEAFF.

The chain's CDR3 is CASSTYSGNSPLHF. The CDR3 bases are TGTGCCAGTAGTACCTACTCAGGGAATTCACCCCTCCACTTT. The chain couples TRBV19 to TRBJ1-6, with a possible D match to TRBD1 (5 bases). Trimming removed 4 bases at V and 7 bases at J, with 11 bases between. The CDR3 contains 14 residues. Germline CDR1 and CDR2: LNHDA and SQIVND (reference sequence).

The chain combines TRBV2 with TRBJ2-1, with a possible D match to TRBD2 (6 bases). There are 14 residues in the CDR3. V lost 8 bases to trimming and J lost 4 bases, with 15 bases between them. Germline CDR1 and CDR2: SNHLY and FYNNEI. The CDR3 sequence: CASAPGGAYNEQFF. The CDR3 DNA follows: TGTGCCAGCGCCCCTGGCGGGGCTTACAATGAGCAGTTCTTC. Full variable domain (outside the CDR3, taken from reference TRBV2 and TRBJ2-1): EPEVTQTPSHQVTQMGQEVILRCVPISNHLYFYWYRQILGQKVEFLVSFYNNEISEKSEIFDDQFSVERPDGSNFTLKIRSTKLEDSAMYFCASAPGGAYNEQFFGPGTRLTVL.

The chain uses TRBV15 and TRBJ2-5; TRBD1 matches at 7 bases. The germline CDR1 and CDR2 sequences are LNHNV and YYDKDF (reference sequence). Trimming at V came to 5 bases and at J to 1 base, leaving 7 bases not matched to a gene. The CDR3 spans 15 residues. The CDR3 spells CATSPRTGGQETQYF. CDR3 in DNA: TGTGCCACCAGCCCCCGGACAGGCGGCCAAGAGACCCAGTACTTC.

The chain employs TRBV15 and TRBJ2-5, with 10 positions matching TRBD2. The trim removed 4 bases at V and 1 base at J, leaving 9 bases unmatched. Germline assignment: CDR1 LNHNV and CDR2 YYDKDF (reference sequence). The CDR3 length is 17 residues. CDR3 sequence: CATSIGIAGGSQETQYF. In DNA, the CDR3 is TGTGCCACCAGCATAGGGATAGCGGGGGGATCCCAAGAGACCCAGTACTTC.

The gene calls are TRBV24-1 and TRBJ1-2; possible D gene TRBD1, 5 bases. The length of the CDR3 is 15 residues. Trimming shortened V by 4 bases and J by 3 bases, and 14 bases separated the two germline ends. CDR1 is KGHDR and CDR2 is SFDVKD in the germline V gene. The CDR3 sequence is CATSDWGPEDYGYTF. The CDR3 DNA follows: TGTGCCACCAGTGACTGGGGCCCCGAGGACTATGGCTACACCTTC.

The chain links TRBV7-9 to TRBJ1-1; TRBD1 aligns across 7 bases. CDR3 length: 13 residues. Germline CDR1 reads SEHNR; CDR2 reads FQNEAQ (reference sequence). Unmatched junction bases numbered 4, after V lost 5 bases and J lost 4 bases. In DNA form, the CDR3 reads TGTGCCAGCAGCCTGGGACAGCGCACTGAAGCTTTCTTT. It codes for CASSLGQRTEAFF.

The chain recombines TRBV19 with TRBJ1-2; D remains ambiguous. Between the trimmed V and J ends, which lost 7 bases and 4 bases, there was a span of 13 bases. The CDR3 contains 13 residues. Germline lookup yields CDR1 LNHDA and CDR2 SQIVND (reference sequence). The CDR3 region is CASTSGNGYGYTF. The CDR3 DNA follows: TGTGCCAGTACCTCGGGTAACGGCTATGGCTACACCTTC. The complete variable domain, with remaining parts taken from reference TRBV19 and TRBJ1-2, reads DGGITQSPKYLFRKEGQNVTLSCEQNLNHDAMYWYRQDPGQGLRLIYYSQIVNDFQKGDIAEGYSVSREKKESFPLTVTSAQKNPTAFYLCASTSGNGYGYTFGSGTRLTVV.

The gene calls are TRBV20-1 and TRBJ2-3, with D unclear. Germline lookup yields CDR1 DFQATT and CDR2 SNEGSKA (reference sequence). This CDR3 has 11 residues. V lost 3 bases to trimming and J lost 4 bases, with 5 bases between them. The DNA for the CDR3 is TGCAGTGCTAGTAGAGCAGATACGCAGTATTTT. Protein product: CSASRADTQYF.

This chain links TRBV6-2 or TRBV6-3 with TRBJ2-6; D gene uncertain. With 3 bases removed from V and 0 bases from J, the gap between germline ends came to 6 bases. Germline V gene sequence: CDR1 MNHEY, CDR2 SVGEGT. The length of the CDR3 is 15 residues. The CDR3 sequence: CASSYSSSGANVLTF. CDR3 nucleotides: TGTGCCAGCAGTTATTCCAGCTCTGGGGCCAACGTCCTGACTTTC.

This rearrangement joins TRBV6-6 to TRBJ2-5; TRBD2 aligns across 8 bases. The germline V gene encodes CDR1 MNHNY and CDR2 SVGAGI (reference sequence). V shed 6 bases, J shed 7 bases, and the junction held 10 bases outside the gene matches. The CDR3 extends over 14 amino acids. The CDR3 reads CASRAPGLVGTQYF. For the CDR3, the DNA is TGTGCCAGCAGAGCACCGGGACTAGTTGGGACCCAGTACTTC.

This clone occurred a few times. CDR3 DNA sequence: TGCGCCAGCAGCTTAGGACAAGCTGGAAACACCATATATTTT. This encodes CASSLGQAGNTIYF. The chain recombines TRBV5-1 with TRBJ1-3; D perhaps matches TRBD1 (5 bases). Trimming took off 2 bases at V and 2 bases at J, with 8 bases between the two ends. Germline V lookup: CDR1 SGHRS, CDR2 YFSETQ. The CDR3 runs to 14 residues. Combining the CDR3 with reference TRBV5-1 and TRBJ1-3 gives the whole variable domain KAGVTQTPRYLIKTRGQQVTLSCSPISGHRSVSWYQQTPGQGLQFLFEYFSETQRNKGNFPGRFSGRQFSNSRSEMNVSTLELGDSALYLCASSLGQAGNTIYFGEGSWLTVV.

This chain connects TRBV6-5 to TRBJ1-2, with a tentative D call TRBD1 (5 bases). Trimming removed 0 bases from V and 7 bases from J, with 12 bases in between. Germline V lookup: CDR1 MNHEY, CDR2 SVGAGI. The CDR3 totals 14 residues. The CDR3 DNA follows: TGTGCCAGCAGTTACTCGCAGGGTCAGGGTGGCTACACCTTC. Translated, it gives CASSYSQGQGGYTF.

This clone came up a few times. V usage is TRBV7-2 and J usage is TRBJ1-1; TRBD1 aligns across 8 bases. J gave up 3 bases and V 6 bases, and 9 bases lay outside the gene matches. The length of the CDR3 is 15 residues. The V gene's germline CDR1 is SGHTA and CDR2 FQGNSA. The CDR3: CASSSRTGLYTEAFF. As DNA, the CDR3 is TGTGCCAGCAGTTCGAGGACAGGGCTGTACACTGAAGCTTTCTTT.

The chain combines TRBV4-2 with TRBJ2-1, with D tentatively TRBD2 (5 bases). This CDR3 spans 14 amino acids. Germline loops: CDR1 LGHNA, CDR2 YNFKEQ. V lost 3 bases, J lost 5 bases, and 11 bases lay in between. CDR3 in amino acids: CASSHERFDNEQFF. CDR3 sequence (DNA): TGTGCCAGCAGCCATGAGCGGTTCGACAATGAGCAGTTCTTC.

This clone has a handful of counts. The V call is TRBV7-9, the J call TRBJ2-2, with D maybe TRBD2 (7 bases). Trimming removed 1 base from V and 1 base from J, with 10 bases in between. Germline CDR1 and CDR2: SEHNR and FQNEAQ (reference sequence). CDR3 size: 16 residues. CDR3: CASSLVRGQNTGELFF. CDR3 DNA sequence: TGTGCCAGCAGCTTAGTGCGGGGGCAGAACACCGGGGAGCTGTTTTTT.

The chain has TRBV7-2 and TRBJ2-7; 10 nucleotides match TRBD1. Germline CDR1 SGHTA, CDR2 FQGNSA. With V trimmed by 4 bases and J by 4 bases, 7 bases remained unmatched. This CDR3 is built from 15 residues. CDR3 region: CASSSYPGQGYEQYF. The CDR3 DNA reads as TGTGCCAGCAGCTCATACCCGGGACAGGGGTACGAGCAGTACTTC.

This clone was observed a handful of times. The V and J genes are TRBV7-3 and TRBJ1-6; the D gene is possibly TRBD1 (5 bases). Germline V gene sequence: CDR1 SGHTA, CDR2 FQGTGA. The CDR3 totals 14 residues. Trimming removed 5 bases at V and 6 bases at J, with 11 bases between. CDR3 region: CASSLGTSNSPLHF. In DNA, the CDR3 is TGTGCCAGCAGCCTTGGGACTTCTAATTCACCCCTCCACTTT.

The gene calls are TRBV29-1 and TRBJ1-2; TRBD1 matches at 7 bases. This CDR3 spans 13 amino acids. The trim removed 7 bases at V and 8 bases at J, leaving 13 bases unmatched. Germline V gene lookup returns CDR1 SQVTM and CDR2 ANQGSEA. The CDR3 DNA reads as TGCAGCGCTGGGGACAGCCGTAAGGGAGGCTACACCTTC. This codes for CSAGDSRKGGYTF.

This clone was counted a few times. The CDR3 DNA reads TGTGCCAGTAGTCCACAGCGGGGGGGCACCGGGGAGCTGTTTTTT. Translated: CASSPQRGGTGELFF. The gene calls are TRBV19 and TRBJ2-2, with TRBD2 matching over 10 bases. V trimming: 5 bases; J trimming: 4 bases; junction bases outside the gene matches: 4. The germline V gene has CDR1 LNHDA and CDR2 SQIVND (reference sequence). This CDR3 has 15 amino acids. Variable domain in full (rest from reference TRBV19 and TRBJ2-2): DGGITQSPKYLFRKEGQNVTLSCEQNLNHDAMYWYRQDPGQGLRLIYYSQIVNDFQKGDIAEGYSVSREKKESFPLTVTSAQKNPTAFYLCASSPQRGGTGELFFGEGSRLTVL.